This T cell receptor beta chain was recorded in a study of cytomegalovirus exposure and HLA in healthy donors. Study-level findings and limits: Previous analysis showed most TCR beta V segments were productive about 87% or about 30% of the time. It has been reported that TCR beta sequences accurately predicted the HLA-A and HLA-B alleles of most subjects. In a later analysis, parvovirus B19, influenza, CMV and Epstein-Barr virus appeared linked to several top co-occurrence clusters. Association of about 17,000 TCR beta sequences with HLA alleles was found at 0.05 false discovery rate in a later analysis.

Concerning this clone itself: The antigen remains unidentified.

The PCR ran on 60 Vbeta and 13 Jbeta primers. Some clones are missing from TCRdb's copy, which holds only in-frame ones; the method was immunoSEQ multiplex PCR. Altogether about 110,000 clones are present, roughly 82% being singletons, with the ten largest covering 1.5% to 2%. The germline CDR1 and CDR2 sequences are MNHEY and SVGAGI. V dropped 2 bases and J dropped 9 bases, with 10 bases sitting between them. This CDR3 has 12 residues. This chain joins TRBV6-5 and TRBJ1-1, with D maybe TRBD1 (6 bases). Material: PBMCs. This sequence originates from a man aged 50 to 60 in good health and CMV-seronegative. The CDR3 region has the DNA TGTGCCAGCAGTTACCCAGGACAGAAAGCTTTCTTT. This gives the protein CASSYPGQKAFF.